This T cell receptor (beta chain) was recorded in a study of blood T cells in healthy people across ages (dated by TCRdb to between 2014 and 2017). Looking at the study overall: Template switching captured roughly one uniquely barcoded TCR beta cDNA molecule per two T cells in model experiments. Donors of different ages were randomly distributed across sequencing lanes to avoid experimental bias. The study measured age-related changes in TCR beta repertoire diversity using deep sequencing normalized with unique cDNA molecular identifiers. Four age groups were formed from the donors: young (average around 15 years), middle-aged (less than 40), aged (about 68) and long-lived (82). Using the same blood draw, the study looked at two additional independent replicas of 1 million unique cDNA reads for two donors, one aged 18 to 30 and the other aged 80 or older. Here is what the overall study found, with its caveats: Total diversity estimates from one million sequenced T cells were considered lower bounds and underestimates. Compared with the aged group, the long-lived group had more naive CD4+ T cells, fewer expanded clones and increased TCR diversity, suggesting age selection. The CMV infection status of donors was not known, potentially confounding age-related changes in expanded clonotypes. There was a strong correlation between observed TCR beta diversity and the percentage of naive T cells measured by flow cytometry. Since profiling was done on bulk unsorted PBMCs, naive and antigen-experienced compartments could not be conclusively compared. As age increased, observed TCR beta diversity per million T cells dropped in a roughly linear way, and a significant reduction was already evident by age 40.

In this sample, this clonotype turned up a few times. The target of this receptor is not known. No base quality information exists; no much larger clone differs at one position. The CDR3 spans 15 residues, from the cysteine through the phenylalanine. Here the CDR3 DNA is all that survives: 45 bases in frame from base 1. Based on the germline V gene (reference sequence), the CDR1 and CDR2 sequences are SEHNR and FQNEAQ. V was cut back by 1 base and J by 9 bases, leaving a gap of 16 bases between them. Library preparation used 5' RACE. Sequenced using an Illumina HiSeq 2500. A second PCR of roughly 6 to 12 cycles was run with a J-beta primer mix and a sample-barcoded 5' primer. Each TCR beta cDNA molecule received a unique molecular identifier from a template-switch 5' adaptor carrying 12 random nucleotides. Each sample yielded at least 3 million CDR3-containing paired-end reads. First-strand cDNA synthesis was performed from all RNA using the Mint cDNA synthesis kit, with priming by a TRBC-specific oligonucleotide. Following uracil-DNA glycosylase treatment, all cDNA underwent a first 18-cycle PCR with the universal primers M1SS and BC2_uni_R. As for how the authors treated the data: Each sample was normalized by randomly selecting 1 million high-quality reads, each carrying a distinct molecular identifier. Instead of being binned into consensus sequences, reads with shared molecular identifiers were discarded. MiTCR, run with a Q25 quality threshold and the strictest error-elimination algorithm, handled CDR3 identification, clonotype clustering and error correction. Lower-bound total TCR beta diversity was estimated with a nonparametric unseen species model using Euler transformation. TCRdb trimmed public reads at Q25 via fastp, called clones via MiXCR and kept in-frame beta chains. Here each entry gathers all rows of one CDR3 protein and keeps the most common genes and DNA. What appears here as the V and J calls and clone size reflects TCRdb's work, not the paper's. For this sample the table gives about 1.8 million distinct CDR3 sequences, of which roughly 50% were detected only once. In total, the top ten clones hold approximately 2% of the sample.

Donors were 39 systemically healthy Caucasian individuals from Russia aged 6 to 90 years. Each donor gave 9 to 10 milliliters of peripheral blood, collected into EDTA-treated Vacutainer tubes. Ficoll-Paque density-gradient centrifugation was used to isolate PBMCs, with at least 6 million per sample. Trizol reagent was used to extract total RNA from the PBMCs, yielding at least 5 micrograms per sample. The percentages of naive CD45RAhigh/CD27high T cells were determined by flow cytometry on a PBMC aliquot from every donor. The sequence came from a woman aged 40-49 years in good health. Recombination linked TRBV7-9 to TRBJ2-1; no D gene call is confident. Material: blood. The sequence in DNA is TGTGCCAGCAGCTTAGAGGGCGTGTCGGCGGTTGAGCAGTTCTTC. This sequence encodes CASSLEGVSAVEQFF.